The source of this TCR beta chain is a study of OX40 agonist ivuxolimab in advanced cancers. Study conclusions and caveats: At doses 0.1 to 3.0 mg/kg, CD4+ and CD8+ clones expanded.

Assay used: immunoSEQ multiplex PCR; TCRdb lists only in-frame clones, some missing. The repertoire consists of roughly 70,000 clones, with around 80% occurring once and the leading ten covering 1.1%. CDR3 length: 11 residues. Trimming pared 8 bases from V and 4 bases from J, leaving 8 bases between. Germline assignment: CDR1 SQVTM and CDR2 ANQGSEA. On this clone: What it recognizes is unknown.

The chain has TRBV29-1 and TRBJ1-4; TRBD1 might be the D (5 bases). The input for sequencing was CD4+ or CD8+ T cells sorted from blood, taken in a trial of the OX40 agonist ivuxolimab. The origin of this receptor is an adult with an advanced solid tumor such as melanoma, head and neck, liver or kidney cancer. This chain's CDR3 is CSSTVNEKLFF. Written as DNA, the CDR3 is TGCAGCTCGACAGTTAATGAAAAACTGTTTTTT.